A single sample is the source of the 23 T cell receptor beta chains below, sequenced in a study of early T cells in non-severe SARS-CoV-2 infection. A single record per CDR3 protein comes from TCRdb applying MiXCR to the 5' RACE reads. Found here are over 75,000 distinct CDR3 sequences, around 14% of them singletons; the top ten hold 5.5%. The sample was whole blood. These receptors originate from an adult who was a healthcare worker with PCR-confirmed SARS-CoV-2 infection or an uninfected control (not recorded which).

This clonotype was seen repeatedly, ten times or more. The chain's CDR3 is CASSLTGSWSNEQFF. The CDR3 nucleotides are TGTGCCAGCAGCTTAACGGGGAGTTGGTCCAATGAGCAGTTCTTC. The V gene is TRBV7-3, the J gene TRBJ2-1; a possible D gene is TRBD2 (5 bases). V was shortened by 0 bases and J by 6 bases, with 12 bases between the two germline ends. The CDR3 is 15 residues long. Germline loops: CDR1 SGHTA, CDR2 FQGTGA.

This clonotype has just a few counts. The J gene is TRBJ2-1, the V gene TRBV20-1; possibly TRBD2 for D (5 bases). The CDR3 length is 10 residues. Germline V CDR1 and CDR2: DFQATT, SNEGSKA (reference sequence). The V and J ends lost 4 bases and 10 bases respectively, with 8 bases between them. This CDR3 is CSAISEEQFF. CDR3 nucleotides: TGCAGTGCTATTAGCGAAGAGCAGTTCTTC.

This clonotype has just a few counts. The chain uses TRBV11-2 and TRBJ2-1, with 7 bases fitting TRBD2. The junction had 4 bases not matched to a gene; V was cut back by 5 bases and J by 0 bases. The CDR3 consists of 15 residues. Germline CDR1 and CDR2: SGHAT and FQNNGV. The CDR3 sequence: CASSPSGVSYNEQFF. CDR3 bases: TGTGCCAGCAGCCCCAGCGGGGTCTCCTACAATGAGCAGTTCTTC.

V usage is TRBV21-1 and J usage is TRBJ1-3. TRBV21-1 is a pseudogene. This CDR3 is built from 15 residues. The CDR3 sequence is CASSKGPSSGNTIYF. The CDR3 nucleotides read TGTGCCAGCAGCAAAGGTCCTTCCTCTGGAAACACCATATATTTT.

The chain recombines TRBV7-2 with TRBJ2-3, with D hard to call. V was shortened by 3 bases and J by 5 bases, with 6 bases between the two germline ends. This CDR3 contains 12 residues. The germline gives CDR1 SGHTA, CDR2 FQGNSA. Written as DNA, the CDR3 is TGTGCCAGCAGCTTTTTTTTAGATACGCAGTATTTT. Translated: CASSFFLDTQYF.

This clonotype was seen more than once but under ten times. The chain recombines TRBV5-6 with TRBJ2-7; TRBD2 matches 8 bases. Germline CDR1 is SGHDT and CDR2 is YYEEEE. With 2 bases clipped from V and 2 bases from J, the junction kept 6 bases outside the gene matches. This CDR3 has 15 residues. This CDR3 is CASSFVGLATYEQYF. DNA of the CDR3: TGTGCCAGCAGCTTTGTTGGACTAGCCACCTACGAGCAGTACTTC. The variable domain in full, completed from reference TRBV5-6 and TRBJ2-7, reads DAGVTQSPTHLIKTRGQQVTLRCSPKSGHDTVSWYQQALGQGPQFIFQYYEEEERQRGNFPDRFSGHQFPNYSSELNVNALLLGDSALYLCASSFVGLATYEQYFGPGTRLTVT.

The V gene is TRBV4-1, the J gene TRBJ1-4, with a possible D match to TRBD1 (5 bases). Looked up from germline, CDR1 is MGHRA and CDR2 is YSYEKL. With 5 bases removed from V and 7 bases from J, the gap between germline ends came to 20 bases. The CDR3 runs to 16 residues. The CDR3 DNA reads as TGCGCCAGCAGCTTGGCAGGGAAGAGCGTCAGTGAAAAACTGTTTTTT. As protein: CASSLAGKSVSEKLFF.

This clonotype appeared many times. The chain couples TRBV5-1 to TRBJ1-2, with 7 bases fitting TRBD1. The CDR3 is 15 residues long. V was clipped by 2 bases and J by 0 bases; unmatched bases: 4. Germline CDR1 is SGHRS and CDR2 is YFSETQ. CDR3 loop: CASSLQGTANYGYTF. The CDR3 DNA follows: TGCGCCAGCAGCTTACAGGGGACGGCTAACTATGGCTACACCTTC.

This clonotype was recorded once. This chain connects TRBV12-3 or TRBV12-4 to TRBJ2-7; D is possibly TRBD1 (5 bases). CDR3 length equals 12 residues. Deletions cut 7 bases from V and 1 base from J, with 8 bases between. The CDR3: CASNQGSYEQYF. The CDR3, as DNA: TGTGCCAGCAATCAGGGTTCCTACGAGCAGTACTTC.

J is TRBJ2-1 and V is TRBV10-1, with 11 bases matching TRBD2. Per the germline V gene, CDR1 is WNHNN and CDR2 is SYGVQD (reference sequence). With V trimmed by 6 bases and J by 8 bases, 3 bases remained unmatched. The CDR3 runs 13 residues. The CDR3 protein is CASSTSGSHEQFF. Here the CDR3 DNA reads TGCGCCAGCAGCACTAGCGGGAGTCATGAGCAGTTCTTC.

This clonotype has more than one count but fewer than ten. The chain couples TRBV11-2 to TRBJ2-4; tentatively, D is TRBD1 (6 bases). CDR3 length equals 13 residues. V dropped 5 bases and J dropped 8 bases, with 13 bases sitting between them. From germline, CDR1 is SGHAT and CDR2 FQNNGV. The CDR3 DNA follows: TGTGCCAGCAGCATGACAGGAATAGACATTCAGTACTTC. Translating gives CASSMTGIDIQYF.

At least ten counts were recorded for this clonotype. The rearrangement joins TRBV6-6 to TRBJ2-5; D gene uncertain. The CDR3 has 14 amino acids. The V end lost 2 bases, the J end lost 7 bases, and 14 bases lay between the germline ends. Germline-derived CDR1 and CDR2 are MNHNY and SVGAGI (reference sequence). The CDR3 DNA reads as TGTGCCAGCAGTTACAACGAGGTTAGAGTGACCCAGTACTTC. It yields the protein CASSYNEVRVTQYF.

The rearrangement joins TRBV10-3 to TRBJ1-1; possible D gene TRBD1, 6 bases. The CDR3 runs to 11 residues. Germline lookup yields CDR1 ENHRY and CDR2 SYGVKD. Trimming removed 11 bases from V and 5 bases from J, with 12 bases in between. This CDR3 is CASTGATEAFF. CDR3 sequence (DNA): TGTGCCTCCACGGGGGCGACTGAAGCTTTCTTT.

In its sample, this clonotype was seen a few times. The chain links TRBV7-3 to TRBJ2-1; TRBD2 matches at 8 bases. The CDR3 runs 15 residues. From germline, CDR1 is SGHTA and CDR2 FQGTGA. J gave up 5 bases and V 4 bases, and 7 bases lay outside the gene matches. Written as DNA, the CDR3 is TGTGCCAGCAGCTCCCCCGGGAGGGCTGACAATGAGCAGTTCTTC. As protein: CASSSPGRADNEQFF.

This clonotype was recorded at least ten times. V usage is TRBV24-1 and J usage is TRBJ2-6; D is ambiguous. Germline CDR1 reads KGHDR; CDR2 reads SFDVKD. The CDR3 is made up of 17 amino acids. V lost 1 base and J 0 bases, leaving 9 bases between the germline ends. The chain's CDR3 is CATSDFVGDSGANVLTF. Here the CDR3 DNA reads TGTGCCACCAGTGATTTTGTCGGAGACTCTGGGGCCAACGTCCTGACTTTC.

CDR3 amino acids: CASSLSGPYNEQFF. The DNA for the CDR3 is TGTGCCAGCAGTTTATCGGGGCCCTACAATGAGCAGTTCTTC. The V call is TRBV27, the J call TRBJ2-1; tentative D call: TRBD1 (5 bases). This CDR3 contains 14 residues. Germline V lookup: CDR1 MNHEY, CDR2 SMNVEV (reference sequence). V lost 0 bases, J lost 2 bases, and 5 bases lay in between.

This clonotype has a handful of counts. The V call is TRBV10-2, the J call TRBJ1-2; 11 bases fit TRBD1. Germline CDR1 is WSHSY and CDR2 is SAAADI. The V and J ends lost 10 bases and 4 bases, in that order; junction bases with no gene match: 8. This CDR3 comprises 14 residues. The CDR3 nucleotides are TGCGCCACAAAGAATGGACAGGGGGCCTATGGCTACACCTTC. This translates into CATKNGQGAYGYTF.

There are a few counts of this clonotype. V gene TRBV6-6 combines with J gene TRBJ2-4; 10 nucleotides match TRBD2. Germline-derived CDR1 and CDR2 are MNHNY and SVGAGI (reference sequence). Trimming at V came to 4 bases and at J to 0 bases, leaving 12 bases not matched to a gene. CDR3 length equals 19 residues. In DNA, the CDR3 is TGTGCCAGCAGTTCCAGGTCCAGCGGGAGGGCCGGAGCCAAAAACATTCAGTACTTC. This gives the protein CASSSRSSGRAGAKNIQYF.

This clonotype came up many times. This rearrangement joins TRBV2 to TRBJ1-4; 9 bases match TRBD1. The germline gives CDR1 SNHLY, CDR2 FYNNEI. J lost 5 bases, V lost 8 bases, and 3 bases had no gene match. CDR3 length: 13 amino acids. CDR3 DNA: TGTGCCAGCCAGACAGGGGGGAATGAAAAACTGTTTTTT. Translation gives CASQTGGNEKLFF.

The chain uses TRBV5-1 and TRBJ2-3, with D uncertain. The CDR3 has 12 amino acids. Trimming took off 3 bases at V and 6 bases at J, with 8 bases between the two ends. Per germline, CDR1 SGHRS and CDR2 YFSETQ. CDR3 amino acids: CASSSRGDTQYF. CDR3 sequence (DNA): TGCGCCAGCAGCTCCCGCGGCGATACGCAGTATTTT.

This clonotype was counted a few times. V is TRBV11-2 and J is TRBJ2-5; D remains ambiguous. Trimming took 0 bases from V and 5 from J, leaving 7 bases between them. Germline V gene lookup returns CDR1 SGHAT and CDR2 FQNNGV. CDR3 size: 13 residues. The chain's CDR3 is CASSLDRVETQYF. The DNA of the CDR3 is TGTGCCAGCAGCTTAGATCGGGTTGAGACCCAGTACTTC. The variable domain in full, completed from reference TRBV11-2 and TRBJ2-5, reads EAGVAQSPRYKIIEKRQSVAFWCNPISGHATLYWYQQILGQGPKLLIQFQNNGVVDDSQLPKDRFSAERLKGVDSTLKIQPAKLEDSAVYLCASSLDRVETQYFGPGTRLLVL.

This clonotype was detected only a few times. The V gene is TRBV10-3, the J gene TRBJ2-7, with D hard to call. The germline V and J ends were trimmed by 6 bases and 3 bases, with 9 bases remaining between them. Germline CDR1 and CDR2: ENHRY and SYGVKD. This CDR3 contains 12 residues. The CDR3 reads CAIRGTFYEQYF. In nucleotides, the CDR3 is TGTGCCATCAGGGGAACCTTCTACGAGCAGTACTTC.

The chain joins TRBV7-2 to TRBJ1-1, with 9 bases lining up with TRBD1. The CDR3 is 15 amino acids. Germline trimming cut 5 bases from V and 3 bases from J; bases unmatched to any gene: 7. Germline CDR1 is SGHTA and CDR2 is FQGNSA. The CDR3 protein is CASSTQGAEYTEAFF. Written as DNA, the CDR3 is TGTGCCAGCAGCACACAGGGGGCAGAATACACTGAAGCTTTCTTT.